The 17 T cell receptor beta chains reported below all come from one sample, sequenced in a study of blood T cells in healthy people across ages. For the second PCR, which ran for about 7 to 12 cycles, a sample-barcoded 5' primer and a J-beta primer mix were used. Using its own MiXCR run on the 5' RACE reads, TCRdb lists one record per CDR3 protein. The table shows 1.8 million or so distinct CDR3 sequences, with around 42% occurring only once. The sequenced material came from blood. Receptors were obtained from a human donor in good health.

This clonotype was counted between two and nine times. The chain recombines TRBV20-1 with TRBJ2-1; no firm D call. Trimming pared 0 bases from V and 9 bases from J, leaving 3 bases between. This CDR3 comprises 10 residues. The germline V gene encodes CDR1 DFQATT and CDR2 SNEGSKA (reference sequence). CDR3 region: CSARDVEQFF. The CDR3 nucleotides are TGCAGTGCTAGAGATGTTGAGCAGTTCTTC.

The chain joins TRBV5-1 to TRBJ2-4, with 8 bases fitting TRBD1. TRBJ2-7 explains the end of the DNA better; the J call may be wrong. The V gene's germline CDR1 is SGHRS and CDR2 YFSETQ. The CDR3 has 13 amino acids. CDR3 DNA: TGCGCCAGCCGTAGGGACAGGAATGACGAGCAGTACTTC. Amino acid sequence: CASRRDRNDEQYF.

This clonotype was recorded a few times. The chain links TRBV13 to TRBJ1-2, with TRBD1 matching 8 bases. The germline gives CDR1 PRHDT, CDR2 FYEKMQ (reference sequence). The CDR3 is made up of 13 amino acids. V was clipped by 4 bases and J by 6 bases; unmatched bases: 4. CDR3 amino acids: CASSWDRKHGYTF. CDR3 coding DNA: TGTGCCAGCAGCTGGGACAGGAAACATGGCTACACCTTC.

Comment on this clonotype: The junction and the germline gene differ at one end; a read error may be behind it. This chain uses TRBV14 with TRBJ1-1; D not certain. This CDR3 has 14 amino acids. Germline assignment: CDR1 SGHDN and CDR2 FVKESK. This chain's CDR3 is CASGQDRTGLGAFF. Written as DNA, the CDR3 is TGTGCCAGCGGCCAAGATCGTACCGGGTTGGGAGCTTTCTTT.

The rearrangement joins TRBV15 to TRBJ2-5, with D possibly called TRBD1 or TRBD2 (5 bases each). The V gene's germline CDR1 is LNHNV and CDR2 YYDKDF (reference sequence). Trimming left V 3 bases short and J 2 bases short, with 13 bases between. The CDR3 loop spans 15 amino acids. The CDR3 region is CATSRGAGRQETQYF. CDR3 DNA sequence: TGTGCCACCAGCAGGGGAGCAGGGCGTCAAGAGACCCAGTACTTC.

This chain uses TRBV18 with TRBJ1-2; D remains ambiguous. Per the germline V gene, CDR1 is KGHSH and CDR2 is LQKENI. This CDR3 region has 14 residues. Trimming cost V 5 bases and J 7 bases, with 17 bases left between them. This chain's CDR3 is CASSRADSSGGYTF. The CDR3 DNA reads TGTGCCAGCTCAAGGGCCGATTCGAGTGGTGGCTACACCTTC.

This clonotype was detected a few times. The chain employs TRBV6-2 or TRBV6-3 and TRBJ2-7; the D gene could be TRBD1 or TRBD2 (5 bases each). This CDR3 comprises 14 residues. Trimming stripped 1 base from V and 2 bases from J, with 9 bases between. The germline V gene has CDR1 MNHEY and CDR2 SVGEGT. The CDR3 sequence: CASSYFGAAYEQYF. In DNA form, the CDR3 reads TGTGCCAGCAGTTACTTCGGGGCCGCCTACGAGCAGTACTTC.

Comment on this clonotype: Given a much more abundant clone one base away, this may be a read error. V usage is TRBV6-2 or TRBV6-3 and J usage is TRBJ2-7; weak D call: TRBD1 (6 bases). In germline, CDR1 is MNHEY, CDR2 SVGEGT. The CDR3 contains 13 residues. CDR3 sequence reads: CTSSSDSSYEQYF. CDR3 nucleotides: TGTACCAGCAGTTCGGACAGCTCCTACGAGCAGTACTTC.

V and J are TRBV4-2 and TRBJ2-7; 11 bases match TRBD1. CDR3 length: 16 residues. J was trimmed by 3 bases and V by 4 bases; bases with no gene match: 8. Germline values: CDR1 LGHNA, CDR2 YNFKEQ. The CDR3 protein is CASSPSIGTGGYEQYF. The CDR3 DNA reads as TGTGCCAGCAGCCCCAGTATAGGGACAGGGGGCTACGAGCAGTACTTC.

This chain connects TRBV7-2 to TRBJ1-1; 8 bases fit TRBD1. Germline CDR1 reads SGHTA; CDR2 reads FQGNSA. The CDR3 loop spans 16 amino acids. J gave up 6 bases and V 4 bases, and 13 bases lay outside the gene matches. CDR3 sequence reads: CASSSRQGRGGAEAFF. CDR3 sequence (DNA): TGTGCCAGCAGCTCACGACAGGGGCGGGGGGGCGCTGAAGCTTTCTTT. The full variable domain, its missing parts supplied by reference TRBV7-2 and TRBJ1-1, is GAGVSQSPSNKVTEKGKDVELRCDPISGHTALYWYRQSLGQGLEFLIYFQGNSAPDKSGLPSDRFSAERTGGSVSTLTIQRTQQEDSAVYLCASSSRQGRGGAEAFFGQGTRLTVV.

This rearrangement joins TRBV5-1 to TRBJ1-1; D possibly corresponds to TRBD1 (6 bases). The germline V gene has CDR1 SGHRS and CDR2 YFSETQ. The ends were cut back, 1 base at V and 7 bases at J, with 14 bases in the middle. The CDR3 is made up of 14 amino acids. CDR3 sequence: CASSLSTGAFEAFF. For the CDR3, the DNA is TGCGCCAGCAGCTTGTCGACAGGAGCCTTTGAAGCTTTCTTT.

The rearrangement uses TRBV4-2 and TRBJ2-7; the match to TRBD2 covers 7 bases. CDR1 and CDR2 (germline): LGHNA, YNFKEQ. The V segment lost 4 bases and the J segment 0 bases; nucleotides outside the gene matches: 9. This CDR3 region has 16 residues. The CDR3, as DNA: TGTGCCAGCAGCCGGGAAGGAGCGGGGAGCTCCTACGAGCAGTACTTC. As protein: CASSREGAGSSYEQYF.

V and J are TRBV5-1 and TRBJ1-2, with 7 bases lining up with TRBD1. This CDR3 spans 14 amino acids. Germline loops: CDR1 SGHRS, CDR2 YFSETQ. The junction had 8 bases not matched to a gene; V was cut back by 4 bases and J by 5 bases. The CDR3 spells CASSISNRGYGYTF. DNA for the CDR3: TGCGCCAGCAGCATTTCTAACAGGGGATATGGCTACACCTTC.

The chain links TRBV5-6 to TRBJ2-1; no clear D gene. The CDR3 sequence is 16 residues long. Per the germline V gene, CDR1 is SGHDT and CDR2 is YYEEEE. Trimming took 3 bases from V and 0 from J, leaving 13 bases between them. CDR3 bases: TGTGCCAGCAGCTCCCACTTGGAAAGCTCCTACAATGAGCAGTTCTTC. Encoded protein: CASSSHLESSYNEQFF.

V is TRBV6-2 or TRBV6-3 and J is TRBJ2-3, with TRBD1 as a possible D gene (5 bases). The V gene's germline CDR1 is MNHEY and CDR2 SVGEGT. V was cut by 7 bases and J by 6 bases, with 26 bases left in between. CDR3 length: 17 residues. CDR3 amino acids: CASTTVGYRRFEDTQYF. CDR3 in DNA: TGTGCCAGCACCACAGTCGGGTACAGGCGTTTTGAGGATACGCAGTATTTT.

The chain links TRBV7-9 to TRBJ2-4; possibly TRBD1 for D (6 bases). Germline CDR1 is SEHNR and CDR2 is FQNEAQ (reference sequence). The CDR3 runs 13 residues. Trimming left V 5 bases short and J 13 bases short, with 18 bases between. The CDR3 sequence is CASSQDSFYGQYF. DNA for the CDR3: TGTGCCAGCAGCCAGGACAGCTTCTACGGGCAGTACTTC.

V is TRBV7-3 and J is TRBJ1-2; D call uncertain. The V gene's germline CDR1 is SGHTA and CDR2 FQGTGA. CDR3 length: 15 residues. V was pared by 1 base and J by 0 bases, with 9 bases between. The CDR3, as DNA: TGTGCCAGCAGCTTAAGTAGTACGACTAACTATGGCTACACCTTC. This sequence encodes CASSLSSTTNYGYTF.